This T cell receptor (beta chain) was sequenced for a study of esophageal squamous cell carcinoma under preoperative chemotherapy. Specified time point: after preoperative PTX-NDP chemotherapy. TCRdb reprocessed the PCR reads via MiXCR and lists one record per CDR3 protein. There are 32,000 or so distinct CDR3 sequences in the sample; around 50% occur only once, and roughly 24% lies in the top ten. This clonotype was recorded many times. Its antigen is still unknown. Study-level results: Clonal contraction, more than amplification, hit abundant clones after paclitaxel-nedaplatin.

Sample collection was performed from a patient given preoperative chemotherapy. The source of this sequence is a human donor with esophageal squamous cell carcinoma. The donor label of this sample is uncertain.

The CDR3: CASSRTSGSSPYNEQFF. Here the CDR3 DNA reads TGTGCCAGCAGTCGGACTAGCGGGAGTAGTCCCTACAATGAGCAGTTCTTC. This sequence joins TRBV6-1 and TRBJ2-1, with 13 bases fitting TRBD2. V lost 5 bases to trimming and J lost 2 bases; unmatched junction nucleotides: 6. This CDR3 spans 17 amino acids. Germline V gives CDR1 MNHNS, CDR2 SASEGT.